This T cell receptor beta chain was identified during a study of blood T cell repertoires in COVID-19. Study as a whole: Italy, Spain and the United States were the sources of the convalescent and acute COVID-19 samples. PBMCs, B-cell-depleted T cells, or T cells provided the cDNA or gDNA that made up the material.

V was clipped by 3 bases and J by 6 bases, with 5 bases between them. The CDR3 is 11 amino acids. Germline V CDR1 and CDR2: MGHDK, SYGVNS. Per the authors' pipeline: Amplification of reference gene primers was used by the study to estimate nucleated cell counts. Repertoires were generated with immunoSEQ multiplex PCR, while TCRdb's copy carries only in-frame clones and drops some. The D gene and trimming were derived from the DNA, and the V and J assignments and clone size from that table. This table holds 250,000 to 350,000 clones, approximately 86% found once. Material: peripheral blood. The TCR originated in a woman between 50 and 59 years old who had recovered from COVID-19. This chain links TRBV25-1 with TRBJ1-1, with D unresolved. CDR3 loop: CASSDTSEAFF. The CDR3 nucleotides are TGTGCCAGCAGTGACACTTCTGAAGCTTTCTTT. Full variable domain (missing parts from reference TRBV25-1 and TRBJ1-1): EADIYQTPRYLVIGTGKKITLECSQTMGHDKMYWYQQDPGMELHLIHYSYGVNSTEKGDLSSESTVSRIRTEHFPLTLESARPSHTSQYLCASSDTSEAFFGQGTRLTVV.